What follows describes a single T cell receptor beta chain. The antigen remains undetermined. The data were taken from a study of human T cells and chemical hapten exposure. The study, taken as a whole, reports: The number of TCRs over 1 in 1000 frequency stayed unchanged after DPC. Relative to controls, expanded TCRs formed significantly more large CDR3 similarity clusters.

As to time point: patch test 1, 2 weeks after DPC sensitization. Documented treatment: therapeutic diphenylcyclopropenone sensitization with weekly scalp DPC. Total RNA was isolated from whole blood that had not been fractionated. Looked up from germline, CDR1 is MGHRA and CDR2 is YSYEKL. The V and J ends lost 7 bases and 7 bases respectively, with 23 bases between them. There are 16 residues in the CDR3. Individual cDNA molecules in this library carried unique molecular identifiers. TCRdb passed the RACE reads through MiXCR, listing each CDR3 protein once. The sample has 340,000 or so distinct CDR3 sequences, roughly 6.9% seen once.

The input for sequencing was whole blood, taken in connection with sensitization to the hapten diphenylcyclopropenone (DPC). The rearrangement joins TRBV4-1 to TRBJ1-5; D perhaps matches TRBD1 (6 bases). This TCR derives from a woman aged 18-29 years with alopecia areata. Some clones in this sample may be carry-over from other donors' samples. The CDR3: CASTDPTGKVRQPQHF. The CDR3 coding sequence is TGCGCCAGCACTGATCCCACAGGGAAAGTAAGGCAGCCCCAGCATTTT.